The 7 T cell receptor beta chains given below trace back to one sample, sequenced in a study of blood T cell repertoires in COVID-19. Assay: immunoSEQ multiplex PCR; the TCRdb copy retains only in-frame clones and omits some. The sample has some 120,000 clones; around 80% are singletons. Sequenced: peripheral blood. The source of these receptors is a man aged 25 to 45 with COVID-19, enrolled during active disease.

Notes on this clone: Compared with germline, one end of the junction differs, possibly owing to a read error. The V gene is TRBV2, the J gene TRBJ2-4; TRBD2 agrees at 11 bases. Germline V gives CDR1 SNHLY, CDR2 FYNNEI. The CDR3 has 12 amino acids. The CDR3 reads CASSANGLAGVF. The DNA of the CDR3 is TGTGCCAGCAGTGCTAACGGACTAGCGGGTGTCTTC.

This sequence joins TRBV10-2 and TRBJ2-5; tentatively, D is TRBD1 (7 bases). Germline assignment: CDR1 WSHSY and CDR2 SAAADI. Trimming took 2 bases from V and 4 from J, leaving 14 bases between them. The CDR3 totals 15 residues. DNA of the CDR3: TGCGCCAGCAGTGAGAGGGGGGACAGAGGAGAGACCCAGTACTTC. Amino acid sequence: CASSERGDRGETQYF.

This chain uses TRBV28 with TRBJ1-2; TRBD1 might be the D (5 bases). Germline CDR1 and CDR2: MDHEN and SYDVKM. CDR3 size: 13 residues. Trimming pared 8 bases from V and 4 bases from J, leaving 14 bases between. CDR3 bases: TGTGCCAGCCAGACAGACCGTTTCTATGGCTACACCTTC. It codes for CASQTDRFYGYTF.

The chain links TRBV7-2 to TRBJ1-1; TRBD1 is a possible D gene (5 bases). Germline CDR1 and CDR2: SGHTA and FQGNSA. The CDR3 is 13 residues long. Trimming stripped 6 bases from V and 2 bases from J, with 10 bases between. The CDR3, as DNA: TGTGCCAGCAGGTCCAGGGCTAACACTGAAGCTTTCTTT. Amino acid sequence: CASRSRANTEAFF. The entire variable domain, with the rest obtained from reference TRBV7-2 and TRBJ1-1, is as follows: GAGVSQSPSNKVTEKGKDVELRCDPISGHTALYWYRQSLGQGLEFLIYFQGNSAPDKSGLPSDRFSAERTGGSVSTLTIQRTQQEDSAVYLCASRSRANTEAFFGQGTRLTVV.

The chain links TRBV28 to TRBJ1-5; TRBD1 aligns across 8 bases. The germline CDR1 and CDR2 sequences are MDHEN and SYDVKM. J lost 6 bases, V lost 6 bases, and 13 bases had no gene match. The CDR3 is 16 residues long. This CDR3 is CASRTTRTGKGQPQHF. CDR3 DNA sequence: TGTGCCAGCAGAACTACGAGGACAGGGAAGGGTCAGCCCCAGCATTTT.

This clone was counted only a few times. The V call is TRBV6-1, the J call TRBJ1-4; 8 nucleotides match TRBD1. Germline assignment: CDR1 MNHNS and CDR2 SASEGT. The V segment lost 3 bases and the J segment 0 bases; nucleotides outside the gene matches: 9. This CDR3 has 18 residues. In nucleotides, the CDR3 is TGTGCCAGCAGTGACCCTGACAGGGGCTTAGCAACTAATGAAAAACTGTTTTTT. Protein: CASSDPDRGLATNEKLFF.

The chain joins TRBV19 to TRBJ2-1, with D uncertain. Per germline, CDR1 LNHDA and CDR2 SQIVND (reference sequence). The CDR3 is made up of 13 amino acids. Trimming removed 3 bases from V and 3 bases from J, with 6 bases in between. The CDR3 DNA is TGTGCCAGTAGTATGCGACTCTACAATGAGCAGTTCTTC. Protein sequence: CASSMRLYNEQFF.